This T cell receptor (beta chain) was identified during a study of OX40 agonist ivuxolimab in advanced cancers. Study details: Eligibility admitted prior anti-PD-1, anti-PD-L1 or anti-CTLA-4 therapy; about 40% had some.

There are 16 residues in the CDR3. CDR1 is PRHDT and CDR2 is FYEKMQ in the germline V gene (reference sequence). J lost 1 base, V lost 3 bases, and 9 bases had no gene match. Clones were read by immunoSEQ multiplex PCR, and TCRdb kept only the in-frame ones, dropping some. The sample records 15,000 to 20,000 clones, roughly 80% being singletons. This chain connects TRBV13 to TRBJ2-7, with 7 bases identical to TRBD1. Sample: CD4+ or CD8+ T cells sorted from blood, taken in a trial of the OX40 agonist ivuxolimab. The receptor was derived from an adult with an advanced solid tumor such as melanoma, head and neck, liver or kidney cancer. The CDR3 bases are TGTGCCAGCAGCTTTTACAGGGGTAAGGGGTCCTACGAGCAGTACTTC. This sequence encodes CASSFYRGKGSYEQYF.